These 5 T cell receptor beta chains originate from one sample sequenced in a study of liver allograft versus peripheral blood T cells. Study as a whole: Within transplanted livers, the T cell receptor repertoires were examined and compared against the repertoires present in the peripheral blood of liver transplant recipients.

TCRdb recomputed calls from the reads with MiXCR, one row per CDR3 protein. This table holds about 8,000 distinct CDR3 sequences, 15% to 20% found once. Receptors were obtained from a human patient who had a liver transplant. The graft donor may be the source of some T cells.

This clonotype qualifies as medium-sized. The V gene is TRBV15, the J gene TRBJ2-2; TRBD1 matches 8 bases. V shed 3 bases and J 0 bases; nucleotides not matched to a gene: 6. The CDR3 contains 17 residues. Germline assignment: CDR1 LNHNV and CDR2 YYDKDF (reference sequence). This chain's CDR3 is CATSRTQGAANTGELFF. Here the CDR3 DNA reads TGTGCCACCAGCAGGACTCAGGGGGCGGCGAACACCGGGGAGCTGTTTTTT. The entire variable domain, with the rest obtained from reference TRBV15 and TRBJ2-2, is as follows: DAMVIQNPRYQVTQFGKPVTLSCSQTLNHNVMYWYQQKSSQAPKLLFHYYDKDFNNEADTPDNFQSRRPNTSFCFLDIRSPGLGDTAMYLCATSRTQGAANTGELFFGEGSRLTVL.

By sample share, this clonotype is medium-sized (0.01 to 0.1%). CDR3 coding DNA: TGTGCCAGCAGTGAGACCGAGAACACTGAAGCTTTCTTT. Translation gives CASSETENTEAFF. The chain uses TRBV6-1 and TRBJ1-1; D gene ambiguous. The germline V and J ends were trimmed by 3 bases and 1 base, with 6 bases remaining between them. The length of the CDR3 is 13 residues. Germline-derived CDR1 and CDR2 are MNHNS and SASEGT.

In its sample, this clonotype was seen a few times. The genes are TRBV7-9 and TRBJ1-1, with TRBD1 matching over 8 bases. The germline CDR1 and CDR2 sequences are SEHNR and FQNEAQ (reference sequence). After removal of 5 bases from V and 4 bases from J, the junction contained 6 bases not matched to a gene. CDR3 length: 14 amino acids. The CDR3: CASSLQGASTEAFF. In DNA, the CDR3 is TGTGCCAGCAGCCTCCAGGGGGCGAGCACTGAAGCTTTCTTT.

This clonotype has just a few counts. The chain has TRBV6-5 and TRBJ2-1; unclear D gene. This CDR3 is 18 amino acids long. V was shortened by 0 bases and J by 3 bases, with 18 bases between the two germline ends. Germline loops: CDR1 MNHEY, CDR2 SVGAGI. The CDR3 DNA is TGTGCCAGCAGTTACTCGGGTAGTACCGGAGTAGGCTACAATGAGCAGTTCTTC. Protein: CASSYSGSTGVGYNEQFF.

This clonotype is classed as medium-sized. For the CDR3, the DNA is TGCAGCGTTGTTCATGTAACTGAAGCTTTCTTT. Translating gives CSVVHVTEAFF. V gene TRBV29-1 combines with J gene TRBJ1-1; D not certain. Germline V gene sequence: CDR1 SQVTM, CDR2 ANQGSEA. This CDR3 spans 11 amino acids. The V and J ends lost 4 bases and 5 bases respectively, with 8 bases between them. The complete variable domain, with remaining parts taken from reference TRBV29-1 and TRBJ1-1, reads SAVISQKPSRDICQRGTSLTIQCQVDSQVTMMFWYRQQPGQSLTLIATANQGSEATYESGFVIDKFPISRPNLTFSTLTVSNMSPEDSSIYLCSVVHVTEAFFGQGTRLTVV.